The sequence of this T cell receptor (beta chain) was determined in a study of Ad26.COV2.S vaccination and SARS-CoV-2 variants. Across the study: Intramuscular Ad26.COV2.S at 5x10^10 or 1x10^11 viral particles.

Note on this clone: Its specificity is not known.

Whole-study findings and limits: Recipients of vaccine and of placebo showed similar breadth of their non-spike TCR repertoires.

Treatment meaning: 19 received Ad26.COV2.S at low or high dose, single or two shots; roughly five received placebo; per-sample allocation not given. Repertoires come from day 63 after the first vaccine or placebo injection. In the vaccine, an Ad26 vector expressed the SARS-CoV-2 spike of the Wuhan strain. TCRdb's table, derived via immunoSEQ multiplex PCR, lists solely in-frame clones and lacks some. The sample has about 430,000 clones; over 75% are singletons. The material was peripheral blood, obtained in a trial of Ad26.COV2.S vaccine versus placebo. The TCR sequence derives from a person between 18 and 65 years old who received the Ad26.COV2.S COVID-19 vaccine or a placebo.

CDR3 DNA: TGCGCCAGCAGCCTGGCTGGGGGCCCCTCTGGAAACACCATATATTTT. Translating it yields CASSLAGGPSGNTIYF. The V and J genes are TRBV4-3 and TRBJ1-3; D may be TRBD1 (6 bases). Trimming cost V 4 bases and J 0 bases, with 13 bases left between them. CDR1 is LGHNA and CDR2 is YSLEER in the germline V gene. CDR3 length: 16 residues.